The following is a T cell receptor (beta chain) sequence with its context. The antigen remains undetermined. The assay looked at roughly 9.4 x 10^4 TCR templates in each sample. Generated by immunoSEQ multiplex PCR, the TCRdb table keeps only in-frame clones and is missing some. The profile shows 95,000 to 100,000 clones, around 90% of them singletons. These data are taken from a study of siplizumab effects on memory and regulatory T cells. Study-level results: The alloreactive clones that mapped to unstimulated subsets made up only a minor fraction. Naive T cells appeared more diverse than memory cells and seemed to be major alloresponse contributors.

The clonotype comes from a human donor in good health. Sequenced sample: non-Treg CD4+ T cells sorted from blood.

CDR3 nucleotide sequence: TGTGCCAGCAGTCGCGGACAGGGAAGTTATGGCTACACCTTC. Residues: CASSRGQGSYGYTF. V usage is TRBV6-5 and J usage is TRBJ1-2, with 8 bases lining up with TRBD1. This CDR3 has 14 amino acids. The V segment lost 5 bases and the J segment 5 bases; nucleotides outside the gene matches: 7. Germline V gene sequence: CDR1 MNHEY, CDR2 SVGAGI.